This TCR beta chain was recorded in a study of T cells after yellow fever vaccination. Findings and limits, study-wide: Abundant clonotypes from the bulk population could contaminate FACS-sorted repertoires. By day 5 rather than day 15, the secondary response had peaked, though it was weaker. Among primary-vaccination clones, most reappeared after the booster, at 95% to 96% for CD4 and roughly 90% for CD8.

The germline V gene encodes CDR1 SGHAT and CDR2 FQNNGV. Trimming pared 8 bases from V and 0 bases from J, leaving 13 bases between. This CDR3 has 14 residues. This clonotype was seen a few times. Its antigen is unknown. The TCR cDNA carried a universal primer site and UMIs from 5'RACE template switching. TCRdb passed the 5' RACE reads through MiXCR, listing each CDR3 protein once. The sample has 150,000 to 200,000 distinct CDR3 sequences; around 7.2% are singletons. The receptor was isolated from a man aged 18 to 29 who received the YFV17D yellow fever vaccine. Specimen: CD4+ T cells sorted from PBMCs, collected roughly 5 days after the first yellow fever vaccination. V usage is TRBV11-2 and J usage is TRBJ1-1, with D unresolved. The CDR3 DNA reads as TGTGCCAGCGGATTCAAGGAGATGAACACTGAAGCTTTCTTT. It codes for CASGFKEMNTEAFF.